Detailed here is one TCR beta chain. Its antigen is undetermined. TCRdb keeps only in-frame clones here, not all; method: immunoSEQ multiplex PCR. The sample carries tens of thousands of clones, roughly 86% recorded once. These data originate in a study of identifying expanded T cells in peripheral blood. Healthy donors had no documented immune events, such as infections, while sampled. The CDR3 is 15 amino acids. V was trimmed by 8 bases and J by 0 bases, leaving 15 bases between them. The germline gives CDR1 SGHTA, CDR2 FQGNSA. Findings and caveats of the study: Differentially abundant clones: 0.95 to 1.5 between replicates, 15 to 17 at 2 to 3 weeks, around 20 at four. Across healthy donors, higher total template counts meant significantly greater approximately two-week count variance.

This receptor was taken from a person between 18 and 69 years old in good health. The specimen sequenced was blood. The chain links TRBV7-2 to TRBJ2-3; perhaps D is TRBD1 or TRBD2 (5 bases each). The CDR3 nucleotides read TGTGCCAGCGGGCCCCGGGGCGGTAGCACAGATACGCAGTATTTT. Residues: CASGPRGGSTDTQYF.